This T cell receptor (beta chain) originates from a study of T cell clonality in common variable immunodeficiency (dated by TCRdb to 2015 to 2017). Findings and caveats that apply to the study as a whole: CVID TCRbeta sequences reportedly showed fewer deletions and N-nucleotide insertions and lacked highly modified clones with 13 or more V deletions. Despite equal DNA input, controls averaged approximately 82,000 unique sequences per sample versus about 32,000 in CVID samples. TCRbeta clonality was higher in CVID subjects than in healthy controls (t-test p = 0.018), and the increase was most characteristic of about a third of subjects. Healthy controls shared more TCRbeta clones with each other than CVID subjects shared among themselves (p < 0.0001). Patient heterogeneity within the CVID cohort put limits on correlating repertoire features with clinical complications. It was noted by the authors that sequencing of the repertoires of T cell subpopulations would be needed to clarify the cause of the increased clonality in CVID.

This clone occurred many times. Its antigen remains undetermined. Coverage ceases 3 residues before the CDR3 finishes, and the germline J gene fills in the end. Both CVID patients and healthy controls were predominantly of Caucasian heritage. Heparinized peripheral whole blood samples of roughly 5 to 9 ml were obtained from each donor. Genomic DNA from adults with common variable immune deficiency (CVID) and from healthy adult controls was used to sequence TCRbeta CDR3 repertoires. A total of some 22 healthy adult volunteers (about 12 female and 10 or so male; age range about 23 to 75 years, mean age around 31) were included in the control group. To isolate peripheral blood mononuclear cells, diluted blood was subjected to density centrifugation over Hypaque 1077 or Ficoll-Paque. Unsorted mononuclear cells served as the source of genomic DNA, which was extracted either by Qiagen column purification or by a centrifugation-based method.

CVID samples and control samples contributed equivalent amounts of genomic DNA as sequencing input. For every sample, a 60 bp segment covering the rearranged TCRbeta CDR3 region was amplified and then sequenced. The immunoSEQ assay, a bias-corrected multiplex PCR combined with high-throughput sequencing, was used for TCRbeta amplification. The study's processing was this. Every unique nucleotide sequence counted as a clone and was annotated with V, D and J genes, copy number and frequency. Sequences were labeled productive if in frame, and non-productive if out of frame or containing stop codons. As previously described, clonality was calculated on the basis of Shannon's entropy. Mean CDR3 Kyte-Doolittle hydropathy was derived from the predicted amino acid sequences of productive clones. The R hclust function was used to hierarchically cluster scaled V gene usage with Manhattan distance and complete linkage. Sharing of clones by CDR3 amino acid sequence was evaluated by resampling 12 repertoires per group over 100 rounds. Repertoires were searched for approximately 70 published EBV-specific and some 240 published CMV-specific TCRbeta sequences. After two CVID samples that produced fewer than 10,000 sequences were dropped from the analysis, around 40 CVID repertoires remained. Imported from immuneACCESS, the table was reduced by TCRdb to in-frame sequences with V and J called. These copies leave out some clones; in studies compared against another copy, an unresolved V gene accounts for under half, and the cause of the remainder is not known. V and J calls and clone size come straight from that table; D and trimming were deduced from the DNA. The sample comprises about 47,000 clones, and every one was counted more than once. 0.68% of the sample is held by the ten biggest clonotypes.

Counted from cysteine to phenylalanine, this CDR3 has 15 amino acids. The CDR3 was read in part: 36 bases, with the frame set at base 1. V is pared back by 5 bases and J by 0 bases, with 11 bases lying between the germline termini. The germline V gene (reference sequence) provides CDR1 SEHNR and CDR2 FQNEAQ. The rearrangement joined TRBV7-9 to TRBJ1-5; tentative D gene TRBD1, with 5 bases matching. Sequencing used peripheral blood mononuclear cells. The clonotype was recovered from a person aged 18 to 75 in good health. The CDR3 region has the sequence CASSLGGNSNQPQHF. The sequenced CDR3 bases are TGTGCCAGCAGCCTGGGGGGAAATAGCAATCAGCCC.